These 27 T cell receptor beta chains came from one sample sequenced in a study of cytomegalovirus exposure and HLA in healthy donors. Profiling relied on immunoSEQ multiplex PCR, and the TCRdb table lists in-frame clones only, not all of them. The sample has over 100,000 clones, 88% seen once; the top ten hold about 2%. Sequencing was done on a sample of PBMCs. These TCRs come from a woman younger than 35 in good health and CMV-seronegative.

This sequence joins TRBV21-1 and TRBJ2-1; the listed D gene, TRBD2, was not tested against the DNA. TRBV21-1 is a documented pseudogene. The CDR3 is 17 residues long. CDR3 protein: CASSNGPGGRTYNEQFF. As DNA, the CDR3 is TGTGCCAGCAGCAACGGACCGGGAGGCCGTACCTACAATGAGCAGTTCTTC.

This chain joins TRBV7-2 and TRBJ2-7; the match to TRBD1 covers 7 bases. The CDR3 contains 17 residues. CDR1 is SGHTA and CDR2 is FQGNSA in the germline V gene. With 3 bases clipped from V and 4 bases from J, the junction kept 15 bases outside the gene matches. CDR3 DNA sequence: TGTGCCAGCAGCTTTCGATACCCGCCACAGGGGTGGTACGAGCAGTACTTC. Residues: CASSFRYPPQGWYEQYF.

The chain couples TRBV14 to TRBJ2-3, with 7 bases aligning to TRBD1. Germline CDR1 SGHDN, CDR2 FVKESK. The CDR3 length is 17 residues. V lost 2 bases and J lost 1; bases outside the gene matches: 9. CDR3 amino acids: CASSQTMTGWGTDTQYF. CDR3 coding DNA: TGTGCCAGCAGCCAAACTATGACAGGGTGGGGCACAGATACGCAGTATTTT.

V gene TRBV11-1 combines with J gene TRBJ2-7, with TRBD1 as a possible D gene (7 bases). With 6 bases removed from V and 1 base from J, the gap between germline ends came to 13 bases. CDR1 and CDR2 from the germline V gene are SGHAT and FQDESV (reference sequence). CDR3 length: 14 residues. CDR3 residues: CASRPGDRSYEQYF. The CDR3 DNA reads TGTGCCAGCAGACCGGGGGACAGATCCTACGAGCAGTACTTC.

CDR3 nucleotide sequence: TGTGCCAGCAGTTTAGGCCCGCCATATTCACCCCTCCACTTT. It translates to CASSLGPPYSPLHF. The genes are TRBV27 and TRBJ1-6; D unresolved. The CDR3 is 14 amino acids. CDR1 is MNHEY, CDR2 SMNVEV, per germline (reference sequence). V lost 2 bases, J lost 8 bases, and 10 bases lay in between.

This chain connects TRBV6-4 to TRBJ2-1; 10 bases line up with TRBD1. The germline V gene has CDR1 MRHNA and CDR2 SNTAGT. Germline trimming cut 3 bases from V and 6 bases from J; bases unmatched to any gene: 2. The CDR3 has 14 amino acids. The chain's CDR3 is CASSEGTGANEQFF. As DNA, the CDR3 is TGTGCCAGCAGTGAAGGGACAGGGGCCAATGAGCAGTTCTTC.

The chain uses TRBV6-5 and TRBJ1-1, with D perhaps TRBD1 (5 bases). Trimming removed 0 bases at V and 4 bases at J, with 9 bases between. Per germline, CDR1 MNHEY and CDR2 SVGAGI. The CDR3 contains 14 residues. Written as DNA, the CDR3 is TGTGCCAGCAGTTACTCTCCACAGGTCACTGAAGCTTTCTTT. Its protein is CASSYSPQVTEAFF.

The chain employs TRBV7-2 and TRBJ2-3, with 12 positions matching TRBD2. V shed 6 bases, J shed 0 bases, and the junction held 1 base outside the gene matches. Germline lookup yields CDR1 SGHTA and CDR2 FQGNSA. The CDR3 is 15 amino acids. The CDR3 region is CASRTSGGSTDTQYF. The CDR3 region has the DNA TGTGCCAGCAGGACTAGCGGGGGTAGCACAGATACGCAGTATTTT.

The chain combines TRBV4-3 with TRBJ2-2; TRBD1 is a possible D gene (5 bases). There are 17 residues in the CDR3. Per germline, CDR1 LGHNA and CDR2 YSLEER. Trimming shortened V by 0 bases and J by 0 bases, and 11 bases separated the two germline ends. The CDR3 sequence: CASSQDIPRANTGELFF. Here the CDR3 DNA reads TGCGCCAGCAGCCAAGATATTCCCAGGGCGAACACCGGGGAGCTGTTTTTT.

The rearrangement uses TRBV5-1 and TRBJ2-2; TRBD2 aligns across 7 bases. Germline V gene sequence: CDR1 SGHRS, CDR2 YFSETQ. The ends lost 1 base at V and 0 bases at J; junction bases unmatched: 9. The CDR3 covers 18 residues. CDR3 in amino acids: CASSLWAGAPSNTGELFF. CDR3 DNA sequence: TGCGCCAGCAGCTTGTGGGCGGGAGCACCCTCGAACACCGGGGAGCTGTTTTTT.

The chain is built from TRBV7-2 and TRBJ1-2, with D hard to call. The CDR3 totals 11 residues. Germline-derived CDR1 and CDR2 are SGHTA and FQGNSA. Trimming pared 5 bases from V and 4 bases from J, leaving 5 bases between. The CDR3, as DNA: TGTGCCAGCAGCGCCAGCTATGGCTACACCTTC. Protein product: CASSASYGYTF.

This chain uses TRBV5-1 with TRBJ1-1, with a weak D call TRBD1 (6 bases). The V gene's germline CDR1 is SGHRS and CDR2 YFSETQ. The CDR3 is 15 residues long. V gave up 1 base and J gave up 6 bases, with 16 bases separating them. CDR3 nucleotide sequence: TGCGCCAGCAGCTTGTATAACAGGGCAAACGCTGAAGCTTTCTTT. As protein: CASSLYNRANAEAFF.

This chain joins TRBV30 and TRBJ2-1, with TRBD1 matching over 9 bases. The CDR3 length is 17 residues. Per the germline V gene, CDR1 is GTSNPN and CDR2 is SVGIG (reference sequence). V trimming: 4 bases; J trimming: 5 bases; junction bases outside the gene matches: 15. CDR3 in DNA: TGTGCCTGGACCCGGGACAGGGATTTTACGGTGCACAATGAGCAGTTCTTC. Protein sequence: CAWTRDRDFTVHNEQFF.

This clone was picked up many times. This chain joins TRBV15 and TRBJ1-5; TRBD1 aligns across 10 bases. V shed 1 base, J shed 6 bases, and the junction held 3 bases outside the gene matches. The germline gives CDR1 LNHNV, CDR2 YYDKDF (reference sequence). CDR3 length: 15 amino acids. The CDR3 DNA reads as TGTGCCACCAGCAGAGGTGGGACAGGGGCTCAGCCCCAGCATTTT. This translates into CATSRGGTGAQPQHF.

The genes are TRBV30 and TRBJ1-4; 7 nucleotides line up with TRBD1. J gave up 4 bases and V 6 bases, and 5 bases lay outside the gene matches. CDR1 is GTSNPN and CDR2 is SVGIG in the germline V gene (reference sequence). This CDR3 is built from 13 residues. CDR3 DNA: TGTGCCTGCTTACAGGGGAATAATGAAAAACTGTTTTTT. This codes for CACLQGNNEKLFF.

The rearrangement joins TRBV13 to TRBJ2-6; 7 nucleotides agree with TRBD1. From germline, CDR1 is PRHDT and CDR2 FYEKMQ (reference sequence). The V gene end was trimmed by 5 bases and the J gene end by 2 bases; junction bases not matched to a gene: 3. There are 15 residues in the CDR3. The CDR3 DNA reads TGTGCCAGCAGCCCGGGGACAGCTGGGGCCAACGTCCTGACTTTC. Translated, it gives CASSPGTAGANVLTF. The full variable domain, in which reference TRBV13 and TRBJ2-6 provide the parts outside the CDR3, is AAGVIQSPRHLIKEKRETATLKCYPIPRHDTVYWYQQGPGQDPQFLISFYEKMQSDKGSIPDRFSAQQFSDYHSELNMSSLELGDSALYFCASSPGTAGANVLTFGAGSRLTVL.

CDR3 protein: CAWSAPDRSYQPQHF. For the CDR3, the DNA is TGTGCCTGGAGTGCCCCGGACAGATCCTATCAGCCCCAGCATTTT. The genes are TRBV30 and TRBJ1-5; D might be TRBD1 (6 bases). Trimming removed 1 base at V and 5 bases at J, with 15 bases between. From germline, CDR1 is GTSNPN and CDR2 SVGIG (reference sequence). The CDR3 totals 15 residues.

The rearrangement joins TRBV19 to TRBJ1-5; D is undetermined. Germline V gene lookup returns CDR1 LNHDA and CDR2 SQIVND (reference sequence). The CDR3 is 15 residues long. Trimming removed 3 bases from V and 0 bases from J, with 9 bases in between. The CDR3 DNA follows: TGTGCCAGTAGTATTCTCCGAGATAGCAATCAGCCCCAGCATTTT. Amino acid sequence: CASSILRDSNQPQHF. The variable domain in full, with the rest retrieved from reference TRBV19 and TRBJ1-5, is DGGITQSPKYLFRKEGQNVTLSCEQNLNHDAMYWYRQDPGQGLRLIYYSQIVNDFQKGDIAEGYSVSREKKESFPLTVTSAQKNPTAFYLCASSILRDSNQPQHFGDGTRLSIL.

The J gene is TRBJ2-1, the V gene TRBV9, with a tentative D call TRBD2 (5 bases). The V gene's germline CDR1 is SGDLS and CDR2 YYNGEE. The CDR3 is 14 residues long. Trimming cost V 0 bases and J 5 bases, with 9 bases left between them. CDR3 protein: CASSVVGSDNEQFF. The CDR3 nucleotides are TGTGCCAGCAGCGTAGTAGGGAGCGACAATGAGCAGTTCTTC.

V and J are TRBV27 and TRBJ1-5; 9 nucleotides line up with TRBD1. The ends lost 8 bases at V and 3 bases at J; junction bases unmatched: 8. Germline CDR1 reads MNHEY; CDR2 reads SMNVEV (reference sequence). The CDR3 length is 15 residues. The CDR3, as DNA: TGTGCCAGCCGTCCGGGACAGGGCCTCAATCAGCCCCAGCATTTT. It encodes CASRPGQGLNQPQHF.

The rearrangement joins TRBV28 to TRBJ2-5; tentatively, D is TRBD1 (6 bases). V was pared by 7 bases and J by 1 base, with 13 bases between. CDR1 and CDR2 (germline): MDHEN, SYDVKM. There are 14 residues in the CDR3. This chain's CDR3 is CASNVQGPQETQYF. The CDR3 DNA reads as TGTGCCAGCAACGTACAGGGCCCCCAAGAGACCCAGTACTTC.

The chain links TRBV25-1 to TRBJ2-7, with D possibly matching TRBD2 (6 bases). Trimming shortened V by 2 bases and J by 0 bases, and 14 bases separated the two germline ends. This CDR3 spans 16 amino acids. The germline CDR1 and CDR2 sequences are MGHDK and SYGVNS. In DNA, the CDR3 is TGTGCCAGCAGTGAAAGGGGACTCGAAAACTCCTACGAGCAGTACTTC. Encoded protein: CASSERGLENSYEQYF.

The V call is TRBV18, the J call TRBJ2-7; 11 bases align to TRBD1. The CDR3 loop spans 14 amino acids. V was pared by 6 bases and J by 6 bases, with 7 bases of the junction left unmatched. Germline assignment: CDR1 KGHSH and CDR2 LQKENI. The CDR3 DNA reads as TGTGCCAGCTCCACCGGGACAGGGGGAGGCGAGCAGTACTTC. This translates into CASSTGTGGGEQYF.

The chain combines TRBV9 with TRBJ2-7; D is ambiguous. Looked up from germline, CDR1 is SGDLS and CDR2 is YYNGEE. This CDR3 spans 15 amino acids. V was cut by 1 base and J by 4 bases, with 15 bases left in between. The CDR3 nucleotides are TGTGCCAGCAGCGTAACCCCCGGGTTTTCTTACGAGCAGTACTTC. Residues: CASSVTPGFSYEQYF.

The chain is built from TRBV18 and TRBJ2-5; 7 nucleotides match TRBD1. Looked up from germline, CDR1 is KGHSH and CDR2 is LQKENI. This CDR3 spans 17 amino acids. V was clipped by 1 base and J by 4 bases; unmatched bases: 12. This CDR3 is CASSPRITGEGGETQYF. The CDR3 DNA is TGTGCCAGCTCACCACGGATTACAGGGGAAGGCGGAGAGACCCAGTACTTC.

This rearrangement joins TRBV7-8 to TRBJ2-1; possibly TRBD2 for D (5 bases). The V gene's germline CDR1 is SGHVS and CDR2 FQNEAQ. This CDR3 region has 15 residues. V dropped 5 bases and J dropped 5 bases, with 16 bases sitting between them. For the CDR3, the DNA is TGTGCCAGCAGCCCAGACTATGGGGAACACAATGAGCAGTTCTTC. It specifies CASSPDYGEHNEQFF.

V usage is TRBV25-1 and J usage is TRBJ2-2; D is possibly TRBD2 (6 bases). Trimming stripped 8 bases from V and 0 bases from J, with 10 bases between. The CDR3 covers 14 residues. Germline CDR1 is MGHDK and CDR2 is SYGVNS. The CDR3 here is CASAEGSNTGELFF. The CDR3 DNA sequence: TGTGCCAGCGCGGAGGGCTCGAACACCGGGGAGCTGTTTTTT.